The entry below gives a single T cell receptor beta chain sequence along with its context. The sample is drawn from a study of blood T cell repertoires in COVID-19. Study-level information: COVID-19 samples, acute and convalescent, were from the United States, Italy and Spain.

TCRdb keeps only in-frame clones here, not all; method: immunoSEQ multiplex PCR. The table records fewer than 250,000 clones, more than 70% of them present only once. This clonotype was obtained from a woman aged 50 to 60 with acute or convalescent COVID-19. Sequenced material: peripheral blood.

This chain's CDR3 is CASSFNRDEQYF. The CDR3 DNA sequence: TGTGCCAGCAGCTTTAACAGGGACGAGCAGTACTTC. The chain employs TRBV11-2 and TRBJ2-7; D is perhaps TRBD1 (6 bases). This CDR3 has 12 amino acids. Deletions cut 3 bases from V and 5 bases from J, with 8 bases between. From germline, CDR1 is SGHAT and CDR2 FQNNGV.